The entry below gives a single T cell receptor (beta chain) sequence along with its context. This entry comes from a study of T cell changes during pregnancy in multiple sclerosis. Trimming removed 3 bases from V and 5 bases from J; junction bases left unmatched: 6. Germline CDR1 reads SGDLS; CDR2 reads YYNGEE. This CDR3 comprises 14 residues. The table came from immunoSEQ multiplex PCR; TCRdb's copy has only in-frame clones and leaves some out. Altogether around 38,000 clones are present, roughly 89% being singletons, with the ten largest covering 6.1%. Sequencing was performed on CD8+ T cells from peripheral blood mononuclear cells, taken in the second trimester of pregnancy. This receptor was obtained from a female donor with multiple sclerosis, enrolled in a pregnancy study. The rearrangement joins TRBV9 to TRBJ2-5; TRBD1 matches 8 bases. DNA for the CDR3: TGTGCCAGCAGCGCAGGGGGCAGATCGGAGACCCAGTACTTC. Translation: CASSAGGRSETQYF.